Each of the 3 T cell receptor beta chains below was sequenced from the same sample in a study of blood T cell repertoires in COVID-19. Repertoires were generated with immunoSEQ multiplex PCR, while TCRdb's copy carries only in-frame clones and drops some. Of 100,000 to 150,000 clones in the sample, around 86% are singletons; the top ten hold just over 6.5%. Sequenced material: peripheral blood. These receptors were obtained from a man older than 75 with active or convalescent COVID-19.

The chain joins TRBV29-1 to TRBJ1-2, with D uncertain. V lost 6 bases and J 6 bases, leaving 11 bases between the germline ends. Germline V gene sequence: CDR1 SQVTM, CDR2 ANQGSEA. The CDR3 extends over 11 amino acids. The CDR3 DNA reads TGCAGCGTGGCGGAGGGAAATGGCTACACCTTC. It codes for CSVAEGNGYTF.

The chain joins TRBV19 to TRBJ2-3; 11 bases map to TRBD2. Germline V gene lookup returns CDR1 LNHDA and CDR2 SQIVND (reference sequence). J gave up 3 bases and V 4 bases, and 6 bases lay outside the gene matches. The length of the CDR3 is 16 residues. The CDR3 reads CASSKILAGGTDTQYF. The CDR3 DNA reads TGTGCCAGTAGTAAGATCCTAGCGGGAGGTACAGATACGCAGTATTTT.

V usage is TRBV28 and J usage is TRBJ2-1, with 7 positions matching TRBD1. The germline CDR1 and CDR2 sequences are MDHEN and SYDVKM. The CDR3 totals 16 residues. After removal of 6 bases from V and 5 bases from J, the junction contained 13 bases not matched to a gene. CDR3 amino acids: CASRIPGDRLHNEQFF. The CDR3 DNA is TGTGCCAGCAGAATCCCCGGGGACAGATTACACAATGAGCAGTTCTTC. Drawing the rest from reference TRBV28 and TRBJ2-1, the complete variable domain is DVKVTQSSRYLVKRTGEKVFLECVQDMDHENMFWYRQDPGLGLRLIYFSYDVKMKEKGDIPEGYSVSREKKERFSLILESASTNQTSMYLCASRIPGDRLHNEQFFGPGTRLTVL.